Below are 9 T cell receptor beta chains sequenced from a single sample in a study of CD8+ T cells in alopecia areata. Treatment given: oral pan-JAK inhibitor, 5-10 mg twice daily. Sequencing templates came from extracted RNA that was reverse transcribed into cDNA. Sequencing used immunoSEQ multiplex PCR; TCRdb keeps in-frame clones, though not all of them. The repertoire holds 150,000 to 200,000 clones, with about 60% as singletons. This specimen consisted of CD8+ T cells sorted from blood, obtained at week 24, from a patient treated with tofacitinib. The receptors were sampled from a human donor with alopecia areata.

The V gene is TRBV9, the J gene TRBJ2-5, with D possibly being TRBD2 (5 bases). The CDR3 has 18 residues. CDR1 is SGDLS and CDR2 is YYNGEE in the germline V gene. Trimming took off 0 bases at V and 5 bases at J, with 23 bases between the two ends. CDR3 amino acids: CASSVGPPTVRGSETQYF. In DNA form, the CDR3 reads TGTGCCAGCAGCGTAGGCCCCCCAACCGTACGGGGAAGTGAGACCCAGTACTTC.

The rearrangement links TRBV7-9 to TRBJ1-2; D unresolved. Trimming cost V 7 bases and J 8 bases, with 17 bases left between them. Germline CDR1 reads SEHNR; CDR2 reads FQNEAQ (reference sequence). The CDR3 sequence is 13 residues long. The CDR3 protein is CASTVRREYGYTF. CDR3 bases: TGTGCCAGCACCGTGAGAAGGGAGTACGGCTACACCTTC.

This clone was seen a handful of times. The rearrangement joins TRBV4-1 to TRBJ2-1; D might be TRBD2 (5 bases). The CDR3 runs 12 residues. V lost 3 bases to trimming and J lost 15 bases, with 15 bases between them. Germline CDR1 MGHRA, CDR2 YSYEKL. CDR3 amino acids: CASSHAAGPAFF. Written as DNA, the CDR3 is TGCGCCAGCAGCCATGCGGCGGGTCCCGCGTTCTTC.

The genes are TRBV2 and TRBJ2-7; D may be TRBD1 or TRBD2 (5 bases each). Germline V gene lookup returns CDR1 SNHLY and CDR2 FYNNEI. Trimming removed 6 bases from V and 7 bases from J, with 22 bases in between. This CDR3 has 15 amino acids. The CDR3 spells CASRAPFSGTVEQYF. The CDR3 DNA is TGTGCCAGCAGAGCGCCTTTTTCCGGGACCGTAGAGCAGTACTTC. Using reference TRBV2 and TRBJ2-7 for the parts outside the CDR3, the full variable domain is EPEVTQTPSHQVTQMGQEVILRCVPISNHLYFYWYRQILGQKVEFLVSFYNNEISEKSEIFDDQFSVERPDGSNFTLKIRSTKLEDSAMYFCASRAPFSGTVEQYFGPGTRLTVT.

In this sample, this clone turned up a few times. The chain uses TRBV6-1 and TRBJ2-7; 8 bases are shared with TRBD2. The CDR3 covers 12 residues. V lost 4 bases, J lost 6 bases, and 2 bases stayed unmatched. CDR1 and CDR2 from the germline V gene are MNHNS and SASEGT. In DNA form, the CDR3 reads TGTGCCAGCAGTGGGACTAGCCGCGAGCAGTACTTC. As protein: CASSGTSREQYF.

In DNA form, the CDR3 reads TGTGCCACTATAAGTAACGAGCAGTACTTC. The encoded protein is CATISNEQYF. The V gene is TRBV6-1, the J gene TRBJ2-7; D unclear. V was pared by 10 bases and J by 5 bases, with 9 bases between. Per the germline V gene, CDR1 is MNHNS and CDR2 is SASEGT. The CDR3 sequence is 10 residues long.

The CDR3 loop is CASGGQGHQPQHF. The CDR3, as DNA: TGTGCCAGCGGGGGACAGGGGCATCAGCCCCAGCATTTT. This chain uses TRBV25-1 with TRBJ1-5, with 10 bases matching TRBD1. Per the germline V gene, CDR1 is MGHDK and CDR2 is SYGVNS. V gave up 8 bases and J gave up 5 bases; unmatched junction bases: 3. The CDR3 runs 13 residues. The full variable domain, rest sourced from reference TRBV25-1 and TRBJ1-5, is EADIYQTPRYLVIGTGKKITLECSQTMGHDKMYWYQQDPGMELHLIHYSYGVNSTEKGDLSSESTVSRIRTEHFPLTLESARPSHTSQYLCASGGQGHQPQHFGDGTRLSIL.

The genes are TRBV29-1 and TRBJ2-3, with 8 bases matching TRBD2. The ends lost 4 bases at V and 2 bases at J; junction bases unmatched: 5. Germline assignment: CDR1 SQVTM and CDR2 ANQGSEA. The CDR3 totals 14 residues. CDR3 protein: CSVGGLGVTDTQYF. The CDR3 region has the DNA TGCAGCGTTGGGGGACTAGGCGTCACAGATACGCAGTATTTT.

V gene TRBV20-1 combines with J gene TRBJ1-2; D ambiguous. The germline V gene has CDR1 DFQATT and CDR2 SNEGSKA (reference sequence). V lost 4 bases and J lost 4, with 4 bases in between. The CDR3 is made up of 10 amino acids. CDR3 nucleotides: TGCAGTGCTAAGGGCTATGGCTACACCTTC. It codes for CSAKGYGYTF.